The 29 T cell receptor beta chains presented below share a single source sample, sequenced in a study of blood T cell repertoires in COVID-19 (dated by TCRdb to about 2020). To prepare the library, the immunoSEQ multiplex PCR assay was applied. Imported from immuneACCESS, the table was reduced by TCRdb to in-frame sequences with V and J called. These copies leave out some clones; in studies compared against another copy, an unresolved V gene accounts for under half, and the cause of the remainder is not known. The sample data list approximately 170,000 clones, and about 88% of these were observed just once. Jointly, the top ten make up more than 6.5% of the sample. The sample taken for sequencing was peripheral blood. The receptors were sampled from a woman aged 80 or over in a cohort sampled during active or convalescent COVID-19.

The chain has TRBV5-4 and TRBJ2-3; 7 bases are a match to TRBD2. Trimming removed 4 bases from V and 2 bases from J; junction bases left unmatched: 10. CDR1 is SGHNT, CDR2 YYREEE, per germline (reference sequence). The CDR3 length is 16 residues. CDR3 nucleotides: TGTGCCAGCAGCCCACGTTCGGGGGGAAACACAGATACGCAGTATTTT. Translated: CASSPRSGGNTDTQYF.

This sequence joins TRBV11-2 and TRBJ2-1, with 13 nucleotides matching TRBD2. V trimming: 3 bases; J trimming: 8 bases; junction bases outside the gene matches: 10. Germline V gives CDR1 SGHAT, CDR2 FQNNGV. This CDR3 is built from 17 residues. In DNA form, the CDR3 reads TGTGCCAGCAGCTTGGGGGTGGGACTAGCGGGGCAACATGAGCAGTTCTTC. It specifies CASSLGVGLAGQHEQFF.

The rearrangement joins TRBV27 to TRBJ1-2; 8 bases align to TRBD1. CDR1 MNHEY and CDR2 SMNVEV come from the germline V gene (reference sequence). With 4 bases clipped from V and 5 bases from J, the junction kept 9 bases outside the gene matches. The length of the CDR3 is 15 residues. The CDR3 sequence is CASSSLHRGEYGYTF. CDR3 coding DNA: TGTGCCAGCAGTTCTCTTCACAGGGGGGAGTATGGCTACACCTTC.

The chain joins TRBV19 to TRBJ1-1; weak D call: TRBD1 (5 bases). Germline CDR1 reads LNHDA; CDR2 reads SQIVND (reference sequence). Trimming cost V 4 bases and J 3 bases, with 6 bases left between them. CDR3 length: 12 amino acids. CDR3 in amino acids: CASSTGYTEAFF. CDR3 DNA sequence: TGTGCCAGTAGTACAGGGTACACTGAAGCTTTCTTT.

The chain is built from TRBV2 and TRBJ1-5, with D hard to call. V lost 6 bases and J lost 4, with 13 bases in between. The germline CDR1 and CDR2 sequences are SNHLY and FYNNEI. The CDR3 sequence is 14 residues long. The CDR3 DNA reads TGTGCCAGCAGCTGGCCGGAGAATAATCAGCCCCAGCATTTT. The encoded protein is CASSWPENNQPQHF.

The gene calls are TRBV30 and TRBJ2-1, with 9 bases aligning to TRBD1. Germline V gene lookup returns CDR1 GTSNPN and CDR2 SVGIG (reference sequence). This CDR3 spans 14 amino acids. J was trimmed by 4 bases and V by 4 bases; bases with no gene match: 5. CDR3: CAWNRDREYNEQFF. CDR3 DNA: TGTGCCTGGAACAGGGACAGGGAATACAATGAGCAGTTCTTC.

V gene TRBV4-3 combines with J gene TRBJ1-4, with D unclear. The CDR3 contains 14 residues. V lost 4 bases and J lost 6, with 12 bases in between. CDR1 LGHNA and CDR2 YSLEER come from the germline V gene. The CDR3 loop reads CASSPRSMDEKLFF. The CDR3 nucleotides read TGCGCCAGCAGCCCGCGGAGTATGGATGAAAAACTGTTTTTT.

In its sample, this clone was seen a few times. The V gene is TRBV16, the J gene TRBJ1-2; 8 nucleotides align to TRBD1. The CDR3 has 15 residues. In germline, CDR1 is KGHSY, CDR2 FQNENV. The junction had 8 bases not matched to a gene; V was cut back by 0 bases and J by 8 bases. CDR3 in amino acids: CASSQSAGQVIGYTF. CDR3 in DNA: TGTGCCAGCAGCCAATCCGCGGGACAGGTTATCGGCTACACCTTC.

This chain joins TRBV20-1 and TRBJ2-7; the D is unclear. Germline lookup yields CDR1 DFQATT and CDR2 SNEGSKA (reference sequence). This CDR3 spans 10 amino acids. The V gene lost 5 bases and the J gene lost 7 bases, with 9 bases spanning the gap. The DNA for the CDR3 is TGCAGTGCTTTACTACGGGAGCAGTACTTC. Amino acids: CSALLREQYF.

This clone was detected a few times. The CDR3 DNA sequence: TGTGCCAGCAGCCACGGGCGGGGGAGCGGCAATCAGCCCCAGCATTTT. Protein sequence: CASSHGRGSGNQPQHF. The V call is TRBV28, the J call TRBJ1-5, with a possible D match to TRBD1 (5 bases). Germline lookup yields CDR1 MDHEN and CDR2 SYDVKM. Between the trimmed V and J ends, which lost 6 bases and 2 bases, there was a span of 17 bases. The CDR3 consists of 16 residues. The full variable domain, its missing parts supplied by reference TRBV28 and TRBJ1-5, is DVKVTQSSRYLVKRTGEKVFLECVQDMDHENMFWYRQDPGLGLRLIYFSYDVKMKEKGDIPEGYSVSREKKERFSLILESASTNQTSMYLCASSHGRGSGNQPQHFGDGTRLSIL.

The chain employs TRBV6-5 and TRBJ1-1; the D gene is possibly TRBD1 (5 bases). Looked up from germline, CDR1 is MNHEY and CDR2 is SVGAGI. Trimming pared 10 bases from V and 4 bases from J, leaving 16 bases between. The CDR3 has 13 amino acids. This chain's CDR3 is CANSFSQGTEAFF. In nucleotides, the CDR3 is TGTGCCAACAGCTTCAGTCAGGGCACTGAAGCTTTCTTT.

This sequence joins TRBV2 and TRBJ2-7; D uncertain. Trimming stripped 1 base from V and 1 base from J, with 5 bases between. CDR1 and CDR2 from the germline V gene are SNHLY and FYNNEI. The CDR3 is 13 amino acids. CDR3 sequence reads: CASSEVRSYEQYF. The CDR3 nucleotides are TGTGCCAGCAGTGAAGTTCGTTCCTACGAGCAGTACTTC.

The rearrangement links TRBV19 to TRBJ1-1; D unclear. The V gene lost 5 bases and the J gene lost 4 bases, with 17 bases spanning the gap. Germline V gene data show CDR1 as LNHDA and CDR2 as SQIVND (reference sequence). CDR3 size: 15 residues. The CDR3 bases are TGTGCCAGTAGTCCCCGGGGAGGACGAACCACTGAAGCTTTCTTT. It yields the protein CASSPRGGRTTEAFF. The full variable domain, with the rest looked up from reference TRBV19 and TRBJ1-1, is DGGITQSPKYLFRKEGQNVTLSCEQNLNHDAMYWYRQDPGQGLRLIYYSQIVNDFQKGDIAEGYSVSREKKESFPLTVTSAQKNPTAFYLCASSPRGGRTTEAFFGQGTRLTVV.

This chain links TRBV11-2 with TRBJ1-2, with 11 bases identical to TRBD1. Trimming cost V 5 bases and J 7 bases; bases outside gene matches: 6. The germline V gene encodes CDR1 SGHAT and CDR2 FQNNGV. The CDR3 length is 14 residues. The CDR3 coding sequence is TGTGCCAGCAGCCCGTGGACAGGGGGCTCTGGCTACACCTTC. Residues: CASSPWTGGSGYTF.

The CDR3 loop reads CASSPGTGELFF. The CDR3 region has the DNA TGCGCCAGCAGCCCCGGGACCGGGGAGCTGTTTTTT. This chain uses TRBV10-2 with TRBJ2-2; D uncertain. The CDR3 totals 12 residues. The V end was cut by 6 bases, the J end by 5 bases, with 7 bases between. CDR1 and CDR2 (germline): WSHSY, SAAADI.

This chain connects TRBV29-1 to TRBJ2-1, with TRBD1 as a possible D gene (6 bases). The CDR3 runs 14 residues. From germline, CDR1 is SQVTM and CDR2 ANQGSEA. Trimming took 6 bases from V and 6 from J, leaving 18 bases between them. The CDR3 sequence is CSVRNRDLGNEQFF. The DNA for the CDR3 is TGCAGCGTCCGGAACAGGGATCTCGGCAATGAGCAGTTCTTC.

J is TRBJ1-5 and V is TRBV5-5, with 8 bases lining up with TRBD1. The junction had 5 bases not matched to a gene; V was cut back by 0 bases and J by 3 bases. Germline lookup yields CDR1 SGHKS and CDR2 YYEKEE (reference sequence). This CDR3 region has 16 residues. The CDR3 sequence: CASSLVGQGYNQPQHF. CDR3 bases: TGTGCCAGCAGCTTGGTAGGACAGGGATACAATCAGCCCCAGCATTTT. Full variable domain (missing parts from reference TRBV5-5 and TRBJ1-5): DAGVTQSPTHLIKTRGQQVTLRCSPISGHKSVSWYQQVLGQGPQFIFQYYEKEERGRGNFPDRFSARQFPNYSSELNVNALLLGDSALYLCASSLVGQGYNQPQHFGDGTRLSIL.

The CDR3 DNA reads TGCGCCAGCAGCTTGGAACGCAGGGACACTGAAGCTTTCTTT. Translated: CASSLERRDTEAFF. The V gene is TRBV5-1, the J gene TRBJ1-1, with TRBD1 as a possible D gene (5 bases). CDR1 is SGHRS and CDR2 is YFSETQ in the germline V gene. The CDR3 length is 14 residues. The V end lost 0 bases, the J end lost 3 bases, and 9 bases lay between the germline ends.

The J gene is TRBJ1-1, the V gene TRBV9; D is ambiguous. Looked up from germline, CDR1 is SGDLS and CDR2 is YYNGEE. Trimming cost V 3 bases and J 0 bases, with 9 bases left between them. CDR3 size: 14 residues. CDR3: CASSAKGVNTEAFF. CDR3 DNA sequence: TGTGCCAGCAGCGCCAAGGGAGTGAACACTGAAGCTTTCTTT. Full variable domain (remainder filled in from reference TRBV9 and TRBJ1-1): DSGVTQTPKHLITATGQRVTLRCSPRSGDLSVYWYQQSLDQGLQFLIQYYNGEERAKGNILERFSAQQFPDLHSELNLSSLELGDSALYFCASSAKGVNTEAFFGQGTRLTVV.

The rearrangement links TRBV2 to TRBJ1-4, with 8 bases matching TRBD1. Unmatched junction bases numbered 3, after V lost 4 bases and J lost 2 bases. This CDR3 comprises 15 residues. CDR1 SNHLY and CDR2 FYNNEI come from the germline V gene. The CDR3 is CASSARQGTNEKLFF. The CDR3 DNA is TGTGCCAGCAGTGCCCGACAGGGGACTAATGAAAAACTGTTTTTT.

The rearrangement uses TRBV6-5 and TRBJ1-2; D is perhaps TRBD1 (5 bases). CDR1 and CDR2 from the germline V gene are MNHEY and SVGAGI. The V end lost 8 bases, the J end lost 4 bases, and 17 bases lay between the germline ends. The CDR3 runs to 14 residues. The CDR3 protein is CASQPQGGSYGYTF. DNA for the CDR3: TGTGCCAGCCAACCCCAGGGCGGCAGCTATGGCTACACCTTC.

This chain joins TRBV24-1 and TRBJ2-6; D unclear. CDR1 is KGHDR and CDR2 is SFDVKD in the germline V gene. V lost 3 bases and J lost 0, with 11 bases in between. The CDR3 is 17 residues long. The CDR3 spells CATSDDVRSSGANVLTF. The CDR3 DNA sequence: TGTGCCACCAGTGATGACGTCCGGAGCTCTGGGGCCAACGTCCTGACTTTC.

DNA for the CDR3: TGTGCCAGCAGCTTATACGTCGTTTTAAGGACACCCGAATTCTATGGCTACACCTTC. Its translation is CASSLYVVLRTPEFYGYTF. The V gene is TRBV7-2, the J gene TRBJ1-2; tentative D call: TRBD1 (5 bases). Germline V gene sequence: CDR1 SGHTA, CDR2 FQGNSA. Trimming stripped 2 bases from V and 4 bases from J, with 26 bases between. The CDR3 covers 19 residues.

The chain has TRBV5-5 and TRBJ2-1; 9 bases match TRBD2. V lost 1 base and J lost 3; bases outside the gene matches: 5. This CDR3 has 16 residues. CDR1 is SGHKS and CDR2 is YYEKEE in the germline V gene (reference sequence). This chain's CDR3 is CASSLLRGGSYNEQFF. In DNA, the CDR3 is TGTGCCAGCAGCTTGCTGCGGGGGGGCAGCTACAATGAGCAGTTCTTC.

The genes are TRBV2 and TRBJ2-7; possibly TRBD2 for D (6 bases). In germline, CDR1 is SNHLY, CDR2 FYNNEI. V dropped 7 bases and J dropped 0 bases, with 7 bases sitting between them. This CDR3 spans 12 amino acids. The CDR3 loop reads CASKEGSYEQYF. For the CDR3, the DNA is TGTGCCAGCAAGGAGGGCTCCTACGAGCAGTACTTC.

The gene calls are TRBV10-3 and TRBJ2-3; 8 positions match TRBD2. After removal of 2 bases from V and 3 bases from J, the junction contained 4 bases not matched to a gene. This CDR3 comprises 15 residues. The germline V gene encodes CDR1 ENHRY and CDR2 SYGVKD. DNA for the CDR3: TGTGCCATCAGTGAGGGAGGCGGGGGGACAGATACGCAGTATTTT. It is translated as CAISEGGGGTDTQYF.

The J gene is TRBJ2-6, the V gene TRBV28; 10 bases are a match to TRBD1. The V gene end was trimmed by 7 bases and the J gene end by 0 bases; junction bases not matched to a gene: 6. The CDR3 totals 17 residues. In germline, CDR1 is MDHEN, CDR2 SYDVKM. Written as DNA, the CDR3 is TGTGCCAGCATTTCCGGGACAGGGGTCTCTGGGGCCAACGTCCTGACTTTC. As protein: CASISGTGVSGANVLTF.

A remark on this clone: Different DNA sequences within this sample yield the same CDR3. This chain uses TRBV30 with TRBJ1-1, with 7 positions matching TRBD1. V gave up 5 bases and J gave up 1 base; unmatched junction bases: 4. The CDR3 contains 13 residues. Germline values: CDR1 GTSNPN, CDR2 SVGIG (reference sequence). The CDR3 DNA reads TGTGCCTGGTCGGGACAGCCGAACACTGAAGCTTTCTTT. Residues: CAWSGQPNTEAFF.

With respect to this clone: One end of the junction does not line up with germline, which may come from a read error. This sequence joins TRBV7-6 and TRBJ1-3; D gene uncertain. From germline, CDR1 is SGHVS and CDR2 FNYEAQ. The CDR3 is 16 residues long. CDR3 sequence (DNA): TGTGCCACCAGCGATGGTGTTAGGAGCTCTGGAAACACCATATATTTT. This encodes CATSDGVRSSGNTIYF. Together with reference TRBV7-6 and TRBJ1-3, the CDR3 gives the full variable domain: GAGVSQSPRYKVTKRGQDVALRCDPISGHVSLYWYRQALGQGPEFLTYFNYEAQQDKSGLPNDRFSAERPEGSISTLTIQRTEQRDSAMYRCATSDGVRSSGNTIYFGEGSWLTVV.